This entry features one TCR beta chain sequence. This record belongs to a study of blood T cell repertoires in COVID-19. Study in general: Samples representing acute and convalescent COVID-19 were sourced from the United States, Italy and Spain.

The assay was immunoSEQ multiplex PCR, and TCRdb's table has in-frame clones only and misses some. The repertoire consists of 400,000 to 450,000 clones, with around 89% occurring once and the leading ten covering approximately 1.5%. Trimming shortened V by 4 bases and J by 3 bases, and 10 bases separated the two germline ends. The CDR3 totals 13 residues. Germline CDR1 and CDR2: SGHNT and YYREEE (reference sequence). The chain is built from TRBV5-4 and TRBJ2-5; weak D call: TRBD1 (5 bases). The clonotype was recovered from a woman between 40 and 55 years old with COVID-19, enrolled during active disease. The sequenced material came from peripheral blood. In DNA, the CDR3 is TGTGCCAGCAGCCCTACGACAGAAGAGACCCAGTACTTC. Its translation is CASSPTTEETQYF.